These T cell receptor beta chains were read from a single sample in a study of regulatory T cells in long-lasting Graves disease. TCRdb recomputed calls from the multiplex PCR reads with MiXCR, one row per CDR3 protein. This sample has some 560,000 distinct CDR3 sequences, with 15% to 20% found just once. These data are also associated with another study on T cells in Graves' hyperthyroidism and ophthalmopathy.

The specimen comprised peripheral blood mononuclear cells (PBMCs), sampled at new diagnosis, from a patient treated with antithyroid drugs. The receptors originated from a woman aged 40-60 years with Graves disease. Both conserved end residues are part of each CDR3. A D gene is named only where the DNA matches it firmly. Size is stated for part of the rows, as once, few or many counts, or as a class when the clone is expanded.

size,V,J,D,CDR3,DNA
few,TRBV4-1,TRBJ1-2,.,CASSRSYLGGDYGYTF,TGCGCCAGCAGCCGGTCGTACTTGGGTGGCGACTATGGCTACACCTTC
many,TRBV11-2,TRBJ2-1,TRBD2,CASRPHLLAGVDNEQFF,TGTGCCAGCAGACCTCACCTACTAGCGGGGGTAGACAATGAGCAGTTCTTC
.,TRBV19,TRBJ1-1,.,CASAVNTEAFF,TGTGCCAGTGCGGTAAACACTGAAGCTTTCTTT
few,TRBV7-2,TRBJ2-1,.,CASVGAGNEQFF,TGTGCCAGCGTCGGGGCGGGGAATGAGCAGTTCTTC
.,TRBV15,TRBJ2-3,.,CATSRGGGDTDTQYF,TGTGCCACCAGCAGAGGGGGCGGCGACACAGATACGCAGTATTTT
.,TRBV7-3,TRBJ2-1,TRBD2,CASSLTGGLYNEQFF,TGTGCCAGCAGCTTAACCGGGGGGTTGTACAATGAGCAGTTCTTC
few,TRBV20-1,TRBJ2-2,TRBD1,CSATPDRAGELFF,TGCAGTGCTACCCCCGACAGGGCCGGGGAGCTGTTTTTT
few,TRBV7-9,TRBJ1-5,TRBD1,CASSFQGGNQPQHF,TGTGCCAGCAGTTTTCAGGGGGGCAATCAGCCCCAGCATTTT
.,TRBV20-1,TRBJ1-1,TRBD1,CSARQGDRVSMNTEAFF,TGCAGTGCTAGACAGGGGGACAGGGTTTCAATGAACACTGAAGCTTTCTTT
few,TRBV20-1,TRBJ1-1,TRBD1,CSVGQGITTEAFF,TGCAGTGTCGGACAGGGGATCACCACTGAAGCTTTCTTT
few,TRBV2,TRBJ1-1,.,CASSDRDPSEAFF,TGTGCCAGCAGTGACCGGGACCCGTCTGAAGCTTTCTTT